This entry concerns a single T cell receptor beta chain. With random hexamers, about 0.45 to 1 ug RNA was reverse transcribed. TCRdb reprocessed the immunoSEQ multiplex PCR reads via MiXCR and lists one record per CDR3 protein. The data show 150,000 to 200,000 distinct CDR3 sequences, roughly nine tenths seen once. Sequencing of TCR beta was carried out in blood CD8+ and CD4+ T cells. This specimen belongs to a study of CD8 T cells in Susac syndrome. Study background: Sequenced Susac syndrome patients included more than 5 with active disease and about 8 who were in remission. Intravenous immunoglobulin alone or corticosteroids were being given to patients with Susac syndrome at blood draw, unless they were therapy-naive.

Input material: CD4+ T cells from PBMCs. This receptor was taken from a human donor with Susac syndrome.

Written as DNA, the CDR3 is TGTGCCAGCAGGGGGCCGGGACTAGCTGGGACCGGGGAGCTGTTTTTT. As protein: CASRGPGLAGTGELFF. The chain joins TRBV12-3 or TRBV12-4 to TRBJ2-2; the match to TRBD2 covers 9 bases. This CDR3 comprises 16 residues. V was pared by 6 bases and J by 5 bases, with 10 bases of the junction left unmatched.